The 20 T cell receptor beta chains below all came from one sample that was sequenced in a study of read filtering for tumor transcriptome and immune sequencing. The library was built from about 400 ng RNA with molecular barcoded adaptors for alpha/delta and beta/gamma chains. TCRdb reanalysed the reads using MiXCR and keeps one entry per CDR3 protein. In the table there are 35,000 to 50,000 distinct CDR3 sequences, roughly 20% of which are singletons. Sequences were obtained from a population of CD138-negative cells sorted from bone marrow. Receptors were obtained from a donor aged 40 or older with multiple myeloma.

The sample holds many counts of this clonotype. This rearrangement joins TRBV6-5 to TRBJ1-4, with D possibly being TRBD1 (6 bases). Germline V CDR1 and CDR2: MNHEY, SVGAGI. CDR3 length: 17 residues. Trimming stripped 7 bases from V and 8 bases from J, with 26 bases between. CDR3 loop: CASTTFGGGAGPEKLFF. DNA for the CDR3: TGTGCCAGCACCACCTTCGGGGGGGGGGCCGGACCAGAAAAACTGTTTTTT.

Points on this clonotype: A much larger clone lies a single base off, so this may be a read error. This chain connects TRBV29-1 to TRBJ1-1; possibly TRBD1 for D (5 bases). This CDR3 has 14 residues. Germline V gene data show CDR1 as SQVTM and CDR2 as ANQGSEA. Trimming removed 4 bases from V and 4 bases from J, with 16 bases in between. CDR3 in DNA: TGCAGCGTTGCCCAGGGAATAATGAGCACTGAAGCTTTCTTT. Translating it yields CSVAQGIMSTEAFF.

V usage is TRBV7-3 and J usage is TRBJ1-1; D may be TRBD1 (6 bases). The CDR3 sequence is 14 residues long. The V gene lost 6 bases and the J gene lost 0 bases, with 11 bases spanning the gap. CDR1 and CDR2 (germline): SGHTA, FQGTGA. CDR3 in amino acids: CASRAAGVNTEAFF. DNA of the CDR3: TGTGCCAGCAGGGCTGCAGGGGTGAACACTGAAGCTTTCTTT.

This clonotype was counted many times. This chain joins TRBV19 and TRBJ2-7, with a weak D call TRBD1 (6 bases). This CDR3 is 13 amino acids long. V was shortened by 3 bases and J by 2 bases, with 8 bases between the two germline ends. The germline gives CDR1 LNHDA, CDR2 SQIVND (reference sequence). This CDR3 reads CASSISGAYEQYF. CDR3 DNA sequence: TGTGCCAGTAGTATTTCAGGGGCCTACGAGCAGTACTTC.

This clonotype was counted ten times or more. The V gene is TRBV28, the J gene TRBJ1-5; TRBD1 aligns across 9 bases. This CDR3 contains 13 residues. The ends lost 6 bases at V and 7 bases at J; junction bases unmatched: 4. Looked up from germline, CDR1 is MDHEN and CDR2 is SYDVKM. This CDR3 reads CASSIGTGQPQHF. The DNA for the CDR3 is TGTGCCAGCAGCATTGGGACAGGGCAGCCCCAGCATTTT.

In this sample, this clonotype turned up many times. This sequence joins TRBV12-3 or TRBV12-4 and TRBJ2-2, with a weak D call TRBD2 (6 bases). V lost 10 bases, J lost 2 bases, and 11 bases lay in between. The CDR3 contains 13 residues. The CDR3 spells CATAGTNTGELFF. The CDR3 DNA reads TGTGCCACCGCAGGGACTAACACCGGGGAGCTGTTTTTT.

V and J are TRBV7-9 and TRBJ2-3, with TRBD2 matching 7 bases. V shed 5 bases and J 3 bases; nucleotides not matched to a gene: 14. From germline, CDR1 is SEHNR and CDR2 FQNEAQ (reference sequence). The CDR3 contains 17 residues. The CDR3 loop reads CASSPTTRGMNTDTQYF. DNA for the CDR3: TGTGCCAGCAGCCCGACGACGCGGGGGATGAATACAGATACGCAGTATTTT.

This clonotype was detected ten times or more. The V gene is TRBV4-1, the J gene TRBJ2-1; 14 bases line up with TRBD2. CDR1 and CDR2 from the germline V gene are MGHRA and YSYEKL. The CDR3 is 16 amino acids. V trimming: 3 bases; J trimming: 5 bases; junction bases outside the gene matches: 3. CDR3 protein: CASSQVTSGRDNEQFF. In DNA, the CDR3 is TGCGCCAGCAGCCAGGTGACTAGCGGGAGGGACAATGAGCAGTTCTTC.

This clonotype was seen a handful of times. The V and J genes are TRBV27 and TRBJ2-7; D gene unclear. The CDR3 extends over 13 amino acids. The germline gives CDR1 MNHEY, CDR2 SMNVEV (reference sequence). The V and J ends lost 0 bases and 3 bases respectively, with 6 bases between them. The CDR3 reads CASSLSNNYEQYF. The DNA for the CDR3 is TGTGCCAGCAGTTTATCGAATAACTACGAGCAGTACTTC.

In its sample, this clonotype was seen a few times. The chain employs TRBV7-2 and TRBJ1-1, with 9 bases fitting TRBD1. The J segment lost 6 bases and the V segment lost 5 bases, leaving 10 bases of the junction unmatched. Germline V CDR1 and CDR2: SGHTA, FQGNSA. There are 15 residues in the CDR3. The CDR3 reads CASSQTGTGSAEAFF. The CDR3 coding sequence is TGTGCCAGCAGCCAGACGGGGACAGGGAGCGCTGAAGCTTTCTTT.

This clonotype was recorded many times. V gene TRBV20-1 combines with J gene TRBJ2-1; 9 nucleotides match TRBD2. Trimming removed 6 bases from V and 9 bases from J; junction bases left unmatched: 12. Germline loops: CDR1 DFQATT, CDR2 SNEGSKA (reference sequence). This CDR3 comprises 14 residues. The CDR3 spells CSATPGTSSSEQFF. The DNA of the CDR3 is TGCAGTGCCACCCCCGGGACTAGCAGTAGTGAGCAGTTCTTC.

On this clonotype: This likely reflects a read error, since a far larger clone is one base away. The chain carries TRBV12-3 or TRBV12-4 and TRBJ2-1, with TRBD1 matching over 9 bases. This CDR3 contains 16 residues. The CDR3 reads CASRVRQGVGLNERFF. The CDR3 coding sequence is TGTGCCAGCAGAGTAAGACAGGGGGTAGGGTTGAATGAGCGGTTCTTC.

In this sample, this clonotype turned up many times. CDR3 sequence (DNA): TGTGCCAGTAGTATTATGGTCGGGACAGGGCAGTACGAGCAGTACTTC. Its protein product is CASSIMVGTGQYEQYF. The chain has TRBV19 and TRBJ2-7, with 9 bases aligning to TRBD1. Germline assignment: CDR1 LNHDA and CDR2 SQIVND (reference sequence). The trim removed 3 bases at V and 4 bases at J, leaving 10 bases unmatched. The CDR3 is 16 residues long.

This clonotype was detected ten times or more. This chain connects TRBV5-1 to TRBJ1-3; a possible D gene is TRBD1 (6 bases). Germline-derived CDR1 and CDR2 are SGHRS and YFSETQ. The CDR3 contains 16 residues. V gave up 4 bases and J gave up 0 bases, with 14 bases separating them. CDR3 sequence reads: CASSQDRISSGNTIYF. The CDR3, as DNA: TGCGCCAGCAGCCAAGACAGGATCAGCTCTGGAAACACCATATATTTT.

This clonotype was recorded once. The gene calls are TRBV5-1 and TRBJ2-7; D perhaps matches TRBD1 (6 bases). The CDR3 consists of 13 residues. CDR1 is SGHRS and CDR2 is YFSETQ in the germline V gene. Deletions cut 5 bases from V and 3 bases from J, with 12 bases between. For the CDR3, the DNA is TGCGCCAGCAGGCCGGGACATCTCTACGAGCAGTACTTC. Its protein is CASRPGHLYEQYF.

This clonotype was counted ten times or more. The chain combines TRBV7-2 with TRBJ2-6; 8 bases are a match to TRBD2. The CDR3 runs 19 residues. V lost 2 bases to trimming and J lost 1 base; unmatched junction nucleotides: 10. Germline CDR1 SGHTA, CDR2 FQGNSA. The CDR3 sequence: CASSLRGLAGLSGANVLTF. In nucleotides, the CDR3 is TGTGCCAGCAGCTTAAGAGGTCTAGCGGGTCTTTCTGGGGCCAACGTCCTGACTTTC.

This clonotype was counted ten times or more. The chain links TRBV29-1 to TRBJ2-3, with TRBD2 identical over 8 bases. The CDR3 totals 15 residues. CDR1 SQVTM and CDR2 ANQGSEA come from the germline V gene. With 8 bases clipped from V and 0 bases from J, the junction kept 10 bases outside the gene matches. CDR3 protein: CSPGGGSSSTDTQYF. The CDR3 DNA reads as TGCAGCCCCGGGGGGGGGAGTTCTAGCACAGATACGCAGTATTTT.

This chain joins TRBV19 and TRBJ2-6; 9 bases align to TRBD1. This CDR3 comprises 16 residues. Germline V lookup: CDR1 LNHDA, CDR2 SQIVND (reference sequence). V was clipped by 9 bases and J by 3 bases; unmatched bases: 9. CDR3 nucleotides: TGTGCCAGCAAGGACAGGGGCGGTGGTGGGGCCAACGTCCTGACTTTC. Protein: CASKDRGGGGANVLTF.

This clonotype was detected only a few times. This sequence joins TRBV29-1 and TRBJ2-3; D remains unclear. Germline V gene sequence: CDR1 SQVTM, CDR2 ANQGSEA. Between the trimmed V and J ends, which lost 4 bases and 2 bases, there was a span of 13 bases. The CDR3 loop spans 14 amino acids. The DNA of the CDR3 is TGCAGCGTTGCCCGGGCATCTCTCACAGATACGCAGTATTTT. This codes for CSVARASLTDTQYF.

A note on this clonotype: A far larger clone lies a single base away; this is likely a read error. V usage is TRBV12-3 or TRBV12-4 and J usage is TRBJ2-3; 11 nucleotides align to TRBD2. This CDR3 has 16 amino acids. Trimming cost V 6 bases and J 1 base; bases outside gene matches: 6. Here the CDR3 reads CASSLRTSGCTDTQYF. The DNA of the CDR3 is TGTGCCAGCAGCCTCAGGACTAGCGGGTGCACAGATACGCAGTATTTT.